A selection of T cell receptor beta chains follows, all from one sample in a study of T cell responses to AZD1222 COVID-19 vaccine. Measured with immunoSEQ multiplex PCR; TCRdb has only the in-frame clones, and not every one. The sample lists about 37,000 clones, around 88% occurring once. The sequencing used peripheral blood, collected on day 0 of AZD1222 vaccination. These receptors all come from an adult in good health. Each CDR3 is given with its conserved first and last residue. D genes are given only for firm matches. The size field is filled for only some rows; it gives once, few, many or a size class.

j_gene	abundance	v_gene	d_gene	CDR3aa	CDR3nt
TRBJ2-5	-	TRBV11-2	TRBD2	CASSLELADETQYF	TGTGCCAGCAGCTTAGAACTAGCGGACGAGACCCAGTACTTC
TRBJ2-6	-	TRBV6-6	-	CASIRSKVGTSGANVLTF	TGTGCCAGCATTCGATCTAAGGTGGGGACTTCTGGGGCCAACGTCCTGACTTTC
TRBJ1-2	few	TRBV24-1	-	CATSDTGLSGYTF	TGTGCCACCAGTGATACAGGGCTTTCCGGCTACACCTTC
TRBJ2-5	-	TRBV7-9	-	CASSFAGQKETQYF	TGTGCCAGCAGCTTTGCCGGACAGAAAGAGACCCAGTACTTC
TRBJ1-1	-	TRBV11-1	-	CASTLEGSFGTEAFF	TGTGCCAGCACCCTAGAAGGGTCGTTCGGCACTGAAGCTTTCTTT
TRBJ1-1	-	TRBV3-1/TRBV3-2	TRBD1	CASSPRQGQGPDTEAFF	TGTGCCAGCAGCCCGCGACAAGGACAGGGTCCCGACACTGAAGCTTTCTTT
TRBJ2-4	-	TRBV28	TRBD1	CASSPIGTGRAKNIQYF	TGTGCCAGCAGTCCCATTGGGACAGGGCGAGCCAAAAACATTCAGTACTTC
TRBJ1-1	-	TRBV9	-	CASSVVLGGRTEAFF	TGTGCCAGCAGCGTAGTTCTGGGCGGGAGGACTGAAGCTTTCTTT
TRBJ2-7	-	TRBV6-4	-	CASSDSSYYEQYF	TGTGCCAGCAGTGACTCATCTTATTACGAGCAGTACTTC
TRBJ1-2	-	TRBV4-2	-	CASRDTGSGYGYTF	TGTGCCAGCAGGGATACAGGTTCGGGCTATGGCTACACCTTC
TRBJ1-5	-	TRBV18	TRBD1	CASSAIQGADGQPQHF	TGTGCCAGCTCAGCTATCCAGGGGGCGGATGGTCAGCCCCAGCATTTT
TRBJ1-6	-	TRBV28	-	CASSFQAGLTHNSPLHF	TGTGCCAGCAGTTTTCAGGCAGGCTTAACACACAATTCACCCCTCCACTTT
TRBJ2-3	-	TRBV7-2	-	CASRGALPSDTQYF	TGTGCCAGCAGAGGGGCCCTTCCTTCAGATACGCAGTATTTT
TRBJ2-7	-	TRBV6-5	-	CASSYSPSRVSYEQYF	TGTGCCAGCAGTTACTCCCCTTCCAGGGTTTCCTACGAGCAGTACTTC
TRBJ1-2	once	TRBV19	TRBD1	CASSSGQGAYGYTF	TGTGCCAGTAGCTCGGGACAGGGGGCTTATGGCTACACCTTC
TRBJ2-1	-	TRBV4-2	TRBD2	CASSQEGIAGARQFF	TGTGCCAGCAGCCAAGAGGGGATAGCGGGGGCGCGGCAGTTCTTC
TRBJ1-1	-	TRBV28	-	CASNYGTATEAFF	TGTGCCAGCAACTACGGGACTGCCACTGAAGCTTTCTTT
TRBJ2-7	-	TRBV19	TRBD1	CASSIGQGAWYEQYF	TGTGCCAGTAGTATTGGCCAGGGGGCTTGGTACGAGCAGTACTTC
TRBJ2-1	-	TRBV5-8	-	CASSLGVWMNEQFF	TGTGCCAGCAGCCTGGGTGTGTGGATGAATGAGCAGTTCTTC
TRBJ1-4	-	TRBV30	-	CAWSVQASPRGEKLFF	TGTGCCTGGAGTGTACAGGCGTCGCCCCGTGGGGAAAAACTGTTTTTT
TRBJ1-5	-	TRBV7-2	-	CASSLDKPSPQHF	TGTGCCAGCAGCTTAGATAAACCTTCTCCCCAGCATTTT
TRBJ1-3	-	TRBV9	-	CASSVGAGAGNTIYF	TGTGCCAGCAGCGTAGGAGCAGGGGCTGGAAACACCATATATTTT
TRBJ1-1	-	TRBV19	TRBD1	CASSRTGVNTEAFF	TGTGCCAGTAGTAGGACAGGAGTGAACACTGAAGCTTTCTTT
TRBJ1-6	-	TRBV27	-	CASSLRGNNSPLHF	TGTGCCAGCAGTTTAAGGGGGAATAATTCACCCCTCCACTTT
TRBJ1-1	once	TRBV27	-	CASSLTQGGGTEAFF	TGTGCCAGCAGTTTAACACAGGGCGGCGGCACTGAAGCTTTCTTT
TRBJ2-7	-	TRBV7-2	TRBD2	CASRSGGRRDEQYF	TGTGCCAGCAGAAGCGGCGGGAGGAGGGACGAGCAGTACTTC
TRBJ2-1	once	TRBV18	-	CASSPPSGGAYNEQFF	TGTGCCAGCTCACCACCCTCCGGGGGCGCCTACAATGAGCAGTTCTTC
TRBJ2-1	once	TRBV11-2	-	CASSLDYGSYNEQFF	TGTGCCAGCAGCTTAGATTACGGGTCCTACAATGAGCAGTTCTTC
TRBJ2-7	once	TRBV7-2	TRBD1	CASSSGQGVLSYEQYF	TGTGCCAGCAGCTCGGGACAGGGGGTCCTGTCCTACGAGCAGTACTTC
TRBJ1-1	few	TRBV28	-	CASIPGRRNTEAFF	TGTGCCAGCATTCCGGGACGGAGGAACACTGAAGCTTTCTTT
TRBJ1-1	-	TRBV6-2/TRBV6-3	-	CASSYGRGDLNTEAFF	TGTGCCAGCAGTTACGGAAGAGGAGATTTGAACACTGAAGCTTTCTTT
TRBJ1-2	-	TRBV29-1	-	CSVEAVGQFDYGYTF	TGCAGCGTTGAAGCAGTGGGGCAGTTCGACTATGGCTACACCTTC
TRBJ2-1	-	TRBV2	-	CASSEALGSGEQFF	TGTGCCAGCAGTGAAGCGCTGGGTTCCGGCGAGCAGTTCTTC
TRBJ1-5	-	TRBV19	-	CASSMSVRGGQPQHF	TGTGCCAGTAGTATGTCCGTGAGGGGAGGGCAGCCCCAGCATTTT
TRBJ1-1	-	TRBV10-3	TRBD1	CAISPDRATEAFF	TGTGCCATCAGTCCTGACAGGGCCACTGAAGCTTTCTTT
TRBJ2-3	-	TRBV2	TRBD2	CASVGPASGGEKPDTQYF	TGTGCCAGCGTTGGGCCGGCTAGCGGGGGGGAGAAGCCAGATACGCAGTATTTT
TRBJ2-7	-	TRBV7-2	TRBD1	CASSFNEQGTYEQYF	TGTGCCAGCAGCTTTAATGAACAGGGGACCTACGAGCAGTACTTC
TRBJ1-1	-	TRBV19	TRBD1	CASRETGEETEAFF	TGTGCCAGCCGAGAGACAGGGGAGGAAACTGAAGCTTTCTTT
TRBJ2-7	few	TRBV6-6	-	CASREHYTDSYEQYF	TGTGCCAGTAGGGAACATTACACTGATTCCTACGAGCAGTACTTC
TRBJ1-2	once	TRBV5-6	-	CASKGRLYGYTF	TGTGCCAGCAAAGGACGGTTATATGGCTACACCTTC
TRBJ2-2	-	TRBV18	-	CASSPRGATGELFF	TGTGCCAGCTCACCACGAGGGGCCACCGGGGAGCTGTTTTTT
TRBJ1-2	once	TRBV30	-	CAWSVWQGIGYTF	TGTGCCTGGAGTGTATGGCAGGGGATCGGCTACACCTTC
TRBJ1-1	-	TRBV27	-	CASRLQERTEAFF	TGTGCCAGCAGGTTACAGGAGCGCACTGAAGCTTTCTTT
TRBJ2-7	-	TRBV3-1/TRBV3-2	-	CASRQANEQYF	TGTGCCAGCAGACAGGCAAACGAGCAGTACTTC
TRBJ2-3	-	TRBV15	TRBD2	CATSRASGVTDTQYF	TGTGCCACCAGCAGGGCTAGCGGGGTCACAGATACGCAGTATTTT
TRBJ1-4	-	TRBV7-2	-	CASSYKPATNEKLFF	TGTGCCAGCAGCTATAAGCCAGCAACTAATGAAAAACTGTTTTTT
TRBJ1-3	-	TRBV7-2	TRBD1	CASSLVGGASGNTIYF	TGTGCCAGCAGCTTAGTAGGGGGCGCCTCTGGAAACACCATATATTTT
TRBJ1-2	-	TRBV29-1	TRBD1	CSVEDRGTGGGYTF	TGCAGCGTTGAAGATCGGGGGACAGGAGGGGGCTACACCTTC
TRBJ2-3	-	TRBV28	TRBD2	CASSFGTKNTQYF	TGTGCCAGCAGTTTCGGGACTAAAAATACGCAGTATTTT
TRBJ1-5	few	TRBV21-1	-	CASNSGPRQVLLDQPQHF	TGTGCCAGCAACTCAGGACCCCGACAGGTTTTATTAGATCAGCCCCAGCATTTT